This record covers a single TCR beta chain. Antigen unknown. These data are taken from a study of T cells in Graves' hyperthyroidism and ophthalmopathy. The study, taken as a whole, reports: Progression to ophthalmopathy was predicted a median of 6.5 months early.

Amplified TCR beta CDR3 regions came from RNA transcripts. An initial round of RT-PCR targeting the TCR CDR3 relied on the HTBI primer set. TCRdb reanalysed the multiplex PCR reads using MiXCR and keeps one entry per CDR3 protein. Of approximately 610,000 distinct CDR3 sequences listed, 14% to 15% are singletons. Germline loops: CDR1 SGHDT, CDR2 YYEEEE. This CDR3 comprises 16 residues. Trimming removed 4 bases from V and 3 bases from J; junction bases left unmatched: 8. This rearrangement joins TRBV5-6 to TRBJ2-2; 8 bases fit TRBD2. The sequence derives from a woman aged 35 to 49 with Graves' ophthalmopathy. Sequencing was done on a sample of blood. The CDR3 DNA follows: TGTGCCAGCAGCCTCGTAGCGGGATACGACACCGGGGAGCTGTTTTTT. This sequence encodes CASSLVAGYDTGELFF.